The 5 T cell receptor beta chains below come from one sample, sequenced in a study of T-cell reconstitution after alpha-beta-depleted transplantation in children. Unique molecular identifiers featured in how the TCRbeta library was prepared. Using its own MiXCR run on the PCR reads, TCRdb lists one record per CDR3 protein. The data show around 580,000 distinct CDR3 sequences, 27% seen once. The sample was PBMCs, taken before TCRalphabeta/CD19-depleted stem cell transplant. Receptor source: a boy in the first two years of life with Wiskott-Aldrich syndrome, due to receive a stem cell transplant.

This chain connects TRBV5-8 to TRBJ2-7, with 9 bases matching TRBD1. The CDR3 is made up of 17 amino acids. CDR1 and CDR2 from the germline V gene are SGHTS and YDEGEE. V was clipped by 6 bases and J by 3 bases; unmatched bases: 16. The CDR3 region has the DNA TGTGCCAGCACCCTTCCCCCCGGGACAGGGCATGACTACGAGCAGTACTTC. Its protein is CASTLPPGTGHDYEQYF.

The chain links TRBV7-9 to TRBJ2-5; 8 bases are shared with TRBD1. CDR1 is SEHNR and CDR2 is FQNEAQ in the germline V gene (reference sequence). J gave up 4 bases and V 4 bases, and 11 bases lay outside the gene matches. CDR3 length equals 16 residues. DNA for the CDR3: TGTGCCAGCAGCTCAACAACGGACAGGGTGGTAGAGACCCAGTACTTC. Protein: CASSSTTDRVVETQYF.

The sample holds a few counts of this clonotype. The chain has TRBV28 and TRBJ1-5, with D possibly TRBD1 on 5 matching bases. With 6 bases removed from V and 7 bases from J, the gap between germline ends came to 13 bases. This CDR3 region has 13 residues. Germline CDR1 MDHEN, CDR2 SYDVKM. The CDR3 is CASSLDRIQPQHF. The CDR3 nucleotides are TGTGCCAGCAGCCTAGACAGAATCCAGCCCCAGCATTTT.

This clonotype was counted only a few times. The V and J genes are TRBV20-1 and TRBJ2-1; 10 bases are shared with TRBD2. Germline V gene sequence: CDR1 DFQATT, CDR2 SNEGSKA (reference sequence). V lost 1 base, J lost 8 bases, and 8 bases stayed unmatched. The CDR3 covers 15 residues. Written as DNA, the CDR3 is TGCAGTGCTAGAGTAGCTAGCGGGAGTTTGTATGAGCAGTTCTTC. Its protein is CSARVASGSLYEQFF.

This chain links TRBV5-1 with TRBJ2-1; TRBD2 is a possible D gene (6 bases). This CDR3 spans 14 amino acids. V was clipped by 4 bases and J by 2 bases, with 10 bases between them. In germline, CDR1 is SGHRS, CDR2 YFSETQ. CDR3 residues: CASSAERAYNEQFF. CDR3 sequence (DNA): TGCGCCAGCAGCGCGGAGCGGGCCTACAATGAGCAGTTCTTC.